This TCR beta chain was sequenced for a study of human T cells and chemical hapten exposure (dated by TCRdb to the early 2020s). In the study overall: For sensitization, 2% DPC in acetone was applied to a 2 cm by 2 cm area of upper inner arm skin. Throughout the approximately 26-week study period, patients were also given weekly therapeutic DPC doses on the scalp. Alopecia areata with under or over 50% scalp involvement, alopecia totalis and alopecia universalis were represented in the patient cohort, which was mostly female. Peripheral blood TCR repertoire changes were tracked in vivo in alopecia patients during primary and secondary sensitization to the hapten diphenylcyclopropenone (DPC). Patient blood was sampled pre-sensitization (week 0) and at 2, 6 and about 24 weeks after DPC sensitization. Patch tests used Finn chambers with 0.01% DPC on the upper back, scored after 6 days by International Contact Dermatitis Research Group standards. The libraries were sequenced as a pool, and the TCR yield per sample differed mostly because of small variations in library volumes within the pool. Under 30 alopecia patients gave blood for TCR sequencing at one to four time points (pre-sensitization, 2, 6 and 24 weeks).

Library construction relied on RACE. Sequencing took place on a NextSeq 500. Library preparation attached unique molecular identifiers to individual cDNA molecules for quantitative, reproducible TCR counting. Each blood RNA sample was used to sequence both TCR alpha and TCR beta chains. The original pipeline was this. A median of about 89,000 TCRs per sample was observed, with a range of about 23,224 to 690,600. The Decombinator software suite was used to annotate V, J and CDR3 in the TCR reads. To make PS versus PT1 abundance plots, every sample was subsampled to the same number of TCRs (28,000). TCRs were defined as expanded if absent before sensitization and observed at least eight times at the 2-week time point. Through fastp at Q25 and MiXCR, TCRdb rebuilt clones from the public reads, retaining in-frame beta chains. Rows are combined by CDR3 protein, so each entry shows the most common genes and DNA. TCRdb's processing, not the authors', yielded these V and J calls. Recorded for this sample are around 150,000 distinct CDR3 sequences; more than 14% of them occurred a single time. The ten largest clones take up about 1.7% of the sample.

This clonotype was observed a few times. Its antigen remains unidentified. Base qualities were left out, and no much larger clone turns up one base away. At the junction V is shortened by 5 bases and J by 6 bases, with 20 bases in between. The CDR3 has 15 amino acids, counting the end cysteine and phenylalanine. The entry retains the CDR3 DNA only, 45 bases that are in frame from base 1. CDR1 is given as SGHVS and CDR2 as FNYEAQ, both from the germline V gene. According to the study, the label for this sample's time point signals: patch test 1, 2 weeks after DPC sensitization. The treatment or condition label here, explained by the study, means: therapeutic diphenylcyclopropenone sensitization with weekly scalp DPC. At every patch-test visit, the blood draw took place before the patch test was put on. Patients were eligible if aged 18 to 70, diagnosed with alopecia and judged suitable for DPC therapy, and pregnant patients were excluded. Total RNA was extracted from unfractionated whole blood that had been collected in Tempus Blood RNA tubes.

What the study reported, not specific to this receptor: Because every patient had alopecia, a presumed autoimmune disease, the patients' immune response might differ from that of healthy individuals. Expanded TCRs formed significantly more large CDR3 similarity clusters than pre-sensitization or healthy control sets, consistent with antigen-driven responses. Repeated subsampling changed both the strength of the expansion versus patch-test correlation and the threshold at which that correlation became significant. DPC sensitization did not change the number of TCRs with a frequency above 1 in 1000, and there was no evidence of changes in global repertoire structure. A positive correlation was found between the number of PT1 expanded TCRs and patch test score, with significance reached at thresholds 8, 16 and 32 but not 4.

The rearrangement joined TRBV7-6 to TRBJ2-7; TRBD2 is perhaps the D gene, given 6 matching bases. The sample was whole blood, taken in connection with sensitization to the hapten diphenylcyclopropenone (DPC). The clonotype comes from a woman in her 30s with alopecia areata. Some clones in this sample may be carry-over from other donors' samples. The CDR3 region reads CASSETTSAPGEQYF. The nucleotides read TGTGCCAGCAGCGAAACGACTAGTGCCCCTGGCGAGCAGTACTTC.